The next 24 T cell receptor beta chains were all read from a single sample in a study of early T cells in non-severe SARS-CoV-2 infection. Via MiXCR, TCRdb re-called the 5' RACE reads, giving one row per CDR3 protein. Among about 26,000 distinct CDR3 sequences, under 5% were seen once, and the ten largest hold 6.2%. Sequenced material: whole blood. Source of these receptors: an adult who was a healthcare worker with PCR-confirmed SARS-CoV-2 infection or an uninfected control (not recorded which).

This clonotype was seen at least ten times. This chain links TRBV12-3 or TRBV12-4 with TRBJ2-7; D unclear. The CDR3 is 11 amino acids. V was trimmed by 7 bases and J by 5 bases, leaving 9 bases between them. The CDR3 DNA sequence: TGTGCCAGCATGCAAGCCCACGAGCAGTACTTC. This codes for CASMQAHEQYF.

This clonotype was seen ten or more times. V usage is TRBV7-2 and J usage is TRBJ2-5; D not certain. Germline assignment: CDR1 SGHTA and CDR2 FQGNSA. The length of the CDR3 is 13 residues. V was clipped by 0 bases and J by 5 bases, with 7 bases between them. As DNA, the CDR3 is TGTGCCAGCAGCTTAGCGGGAAAGGAGACCCAGTACTTC. The encoded protein is CASSLAGKETQYF.

There are many counts of this clonotype. In DNA form, the CDR3 reads TGCAGCGTCGAAACCGGGACAGGGGGTTATGAAGCTTTCTTT. Protein sequence: CSVETGTGGYEAFF. The chain carries TRBV29-1 and TRBJ1-1; 11 nucleotides align to TRBD1. V gave up 6 bases and J gave up 7 bases; unmatched junction bases: 10. CDR3 length: 14 residues. Germline V gene sequence: CDR1 SQVTM, CDR2 ANQGSEA.

This clonotype occurred many times. The V and J genes are TRBV7-9 and TRBJ2-3, with no clear D. V lost 6 bases and J lost 3, with 4 bases in between. CDR1 SEHNR and CDR2 FQNEAQ come from the germline V gene (reference sequence). There are 11 residues in the CDR3. The CDR3 loop reads CASRQTDTQYF. For the CDR3, the DNA is TGTGCCAGCAGACAGACAGATACGCAGTATTTT. Together with reference TRBV7-9 and TRBJ2-3, the CDR3 gives the full variable domain: DTGVSQNPRHKITKRGQNVTFRCDPISEHNRLYWYRQTLGQGPEFLTYFQNEAQLEKSRLLSDRFSAERPKGSFSTLEIQRTEQGDSAMYLCASRQTDTQYFGPGTRLTVL.

This clonotype was observed at least ten times. The gene calls are TRBV6-6 and TRBJ2-1; D call uncertain. The CDR3 extends over 12 amino acids. The ends were cut back, 5 bases at V and 6 bases at J, with 8 bases in the middle. In germline, CDR1 is MNHNY, CDR2 SVGAGI (reference sequence). The CDR3 DNA is TGTGCCAGCAGTCCTTATCGCAATGAGCAGTTCTTC. Protein product: CASSPYRNEQFF.

The table lists this clonotype with many counts. V is TRBV29-1 and J is TRBJ1-5; D remains ambiguous. The CDR3 consists of 12 residues. V dropped 4 bases and J dropped 4 bases, with 8 bases sitting between them. Germline V gene lookup returns CDR1 SQVTM and CDR2 ANQGSEA. Written as DNA, the CDR3 is TGCAGCGTTGGAGATGGGAATCAGCCCCAGCATTTT. This gives the protein CSVGDGNQPQHF.

At least ten counts were recorded for this clonotype. The rearrangement joins TRBV12-3 or TRBV12-4 to TRBJ2-6; D gene unclear. V was clipped by 3 bases and J by 0 bases, with 12 bases between them. The CDR3 consists of 17 residues. CDR3 protein: CASSLQAASSGANVLTF. Here the CDR3 DNA reads TGTGCCAGCAGTTTGCAGGCCGCTAGCTCTGGGGCCAACGTCCTGACTTTC.

This clonotype was observed many times. This sequence joins TRBV11-2 and TRBJ2-1; tentative D call: TRBD2 (6 bases). This CDR3 has 15 residues. Trimming took off 8 bases at V and 4 bases at J, with 18 bases between the two ends. Per germline, CDR1 SGHAT and CDR2 FQNNGV. The chain's CDR3 is CASVLAPSAYNEQFF. In DNA, the CDR3 is TGTGCCAGCGTATTAGCCCCTAGCGCTTACAATGAGCAGTTCTTC.

This clonotype was counted ten times or more. This rearrangement joins TRBV12-3 or TRBV12-4 to TRBJ2-1, with D unclear. The CDR3 is 14 amino acids. V was cut by 5 bases and J by 10 bases, with 18 bases left in between. The CDR3 here is CASSPWGTLGEQFF. In nucleotides, the CDR3 is TGTGCCAGCAGTCCGTGGGGTACCTTGGGGGAGCAGTTCTTC.

This clonotype was seen a few times. V and J are TRBV11-2 and TRBJ2-5, with a tentative D call TRBD2 (6 bases). There are 14 residues in the CDR3. V was cut by 6 bases and J by 2 bases, with 13 bases left in between. Per the germline V gene, CDR1 is SGHAT and CDR2 is FQNNGV. The CDR3 DNA is TGTGCCAGCAGTCGAGGGACTTTACAAGAGACCCAGTACTTC. It specifies CASSRGTLQETQYF.

The chain carries TRBV12-3 or TRBV12-4 and TRBJ2-2; D remains unclear. V lost 2 bases, J lost 5 bases, and 6 bases lay in between. The CDR3 is made up of 13 amino acids. The CDR3 DNA reads as TGTGCCAGCAGTTTACGGTTTACCGGGGAGCTGTTTTTT. Its protein product is CASSLRFTGELFF.

This clonotype was seen at least ten times. The J gene is TRBJ2-7, the V gene TRBV4-1, with 8 positions matching TRBD1. The V and J ends lost 4 bases and 2 bases, in that order; junction bases with no gene match: 4. Per the germline V gene, CDR1 is MGHRA and CDR2 is YSYEKL. This CDR3 is built from 14 residues. The CDR3 sequence is CASSPTDRAYEQYF. DNA for the CDR3: TGCGCCAGCAGCCCCACGGACAGGGCCTACGAGCAGTACTTC.

This clonotype was detected ten times or more. The chain is built from TRBV7-9 and TRBJ1-1; 11 nucleotides agree with TRBD1. Per germline, CDR1 SEHNR and CDR2 FQNEAQ (reference sequence). There are 15 residues in the CDR3. The ends lost 5 bases at V and 1 base at J; junction bases unmatched: 3. In nucleotides, the CDR3 is TGTGCCAGCAGCCCCGGGACAGGGGGGAACACTGAAGCTTTCTTT. Translating gives CASSPGTGGNTEAFF.

This clonotype has ten or more counts. V usage is TRBV10-3 and J usage is TRBJ2-7; 13 bases match TRBD2. Germline V CDR1 and CDR2: ENHRY, SYGVKD. The CDR3 has 17 amino acids. J was trimmed by 3 bases and V by 0 bases; bases with no gene match: 5. In DNA, the CDR3 is TGTGCCATCAGTGAGTCAGGAGGACTAGCGGGAGTCTACGAGCAGTACTTC. Translated: CAISESGGLAGVYEQYF.

To note about this clonotype: This could be a read error, since a much larger clone is one nucleotide away. The rearrangement uses TRBV5-4 and TRBJ2-1; 8 positions agree with TRBD2. The V gene's germline CDR1 is SGHNT and CDR2 YYREEE (reference sequence). This CDR3 comprises 14 residues. The CDR3 here is CVSSLAGLYNEQFF. The CDR3 DNA reads TGTGTCAGCAGCTTAGCGGGGCTCTACAATGAGCAGTTCTTC.

By sample fraction, this clonotype is medium-sized. V and J are TRBV4-1 and TRBJ2-4, with D hard to call. Trimming stripped 3 bases from V and 2 bases from J, with 8 bases between. The CDR3 runs 14 residues. Looked up from germline, CDR1 is MGHRA and CDR2 is YSYEKL. Here the CDR3 DNA reads TGCGCCAGCAGCCACCTGGCTACCAAAAACATTCAGTACTTC. The encoded protein is CASSHLATKNIQYF.

This clonotype was detected many times. The chain carries TRBV7-9 and TRBJ2-1; D is possibly TRBD1 (5 bases). Germline-derived CDR1 and CDR2 are SEHNR and FQNEAQ (reference sequence). This CDR3 spans 14 amino acids. V lost 1 base to trimming and J lost 3 bases, with 7 bases between them. CDR3 in DNA: TGTGCCAGCAGCTTAGTTGACAGCTACAATGAGCAGTTCTTC. This translates into CASSLVDSYNEQFF.

The sample holds many counts of this clonotype. V usage is TRBV6-2 or TRBV6-3 and J usage is TRBJ2-7; 8 bases fit TRBD1. The CDR3 sequence is 14 residues long. The trim removed 6 bases at V and 3 bases at J, leaving 7 bases unmatched. Germline V CDR1 and CDR2: MNHEY, SVGEGT. CDR3 DNA sequence: TGTGCCAGCAGGCGCCGGGACAGGCACTACGAGCAGTACTTC. Translation gives CASRRRDRHYEQYF.

Ten or more counts support this clonotype. The chain combines TRBV5-1 with TRBJ2-3; TRBD1 matches at 9 bases. After removal of 4 bases from V and 2 bases from J, the junction contained 5 bases not matched to a gene. The germline CDR1 and CDR2 sequences are SGHRS and YFSETQ. The CDR3 extends over 15 amino acids. CDR3 bases: TGCGCCAGCAGCGCCGGGACAGGGCACACAGATACGCAGTATTTT. This sequence encodes CASSAGTGHTDTQYF.

This chain uses TRBV20-1 with TRBJ2-3, with D perhaps assigned TRBD1 or TRBD2 (6 bases each). V lost 6 bases and J 5 bases, leaving 24 bases between the germline ends. The CDR3 has 16 amino acids. Germline-derived CDR1 and CDR2 are DFQATT and SNEGSKA (reference sequence). The CDR3 nucleotides read TGCAGTGCCCTTGAATCCCCGTGGGGGGCGCGAGATACGCAGTATTTT. Residues: CSALESPWGARDTQYF.

Ten or more counts support this clonotype. V is TRBV20-1 and J is TRBJ2-3; TRBD2 is a possible D gene (6 bases). CDR3 length: 13 residues. The ends were cut back, 3 bases at V and 6 bases at J, with 13 bases in the middle. CDR1 is DFQATT, CDR2 SNEGSKA, per germline (reference sequence). Written as DNA, the CDR3 is TGCAGTGCTAGGCCGGGAGTAATGGATACGCAGTATTTT. It encodes CSARPGVMDTQYF.

This clonotype was counted ten times or more. The chain employs TRBV4-2 and TRBJ2-4; D is perhaps TRBD1 or TRBD2 (5 bases each). The CDR3 extends over 16 amino acids. V was shortened by 0 bases and J by 2 bases, with 11 bases between the two germline ends. In germline, CDR1 is LGHNA, CDR2 YNFKEQ. The CDR3 region is CASSQDLGEPKNIQYF. The CDR3 DNA reads as TGTGCCAGCAGCCAAGATCTGGGGGAGCCCAAAAACATTCAGTACTTC.

This clonotype was seen ten or more times. The chain has TRBV12-3 or TRBV12-4 and TRBJ2-3; 14 bases match TRBD2. This CDR3 is built from 17 residues. V shed 8 bases and J 4 bases; nucleotides not matched to a gene: 11. CDR3 in DNA: TGTGCCAGCGTGCGTCTCCCGGGACTAGCGGGAGCAGATACGCAGTATTTT. It specifies CASVRLPGLAGADTQYF.

The chain couples TRBV20-1 to TRBJ2-7; 8 nucleotides match TRBD2. The CDR3 contains 13 residues. The V and J ends lost 5 bases and 0 bases, in that order; junction bases with no gene match: 3. The V gene's germline CDR1 is DFQATT and CDR2 SNEGSKA (reference sequence). The CDR3 DNA is TGCAGTGCTGTCGGGACTAGCTCCTACGAGCAGTACTTC. Protein sequence: CSAVGTSSYEQYF.